This TCR beta chain emerged from a study of shared clonotypes between healthy human individuals. Background on the study: Sampling drew on donors who were two women and three men aged 18 to 49.

Only in-frame clones appear in the TCRdb table, and some are missing; sequencing was by immunoSEQ multiplex PCR. The sample contains more than 550,000 clones, about 91% of which appear only once. Germline V CDR1 and CDR2: SGHNT, YYREEE (reference sequence). The ends lost 0 bases at V and 2 bases at J; junction bases unmatched: 6. CDR3 length: 16 residues. Terminally differentiated effector memory CD45RA+ cells were left out of the naive CD8 fraction, which was CD45RO-negative and positively selected for CCR7. The specimen sequenced was naive CD8+ T cells sorted from blood. The TCR was taken from a man younger than 40 in good health. The chain combines TRBV5-4 with TRBJ2-3; 7 bases are a match to TRBD2. The CDR3 DNA reads as TGTGCCAGCAGCTTGGTTTCTAGCGGTTACACAGATACGCAGTATTTT. Protein sequence: CASSLVSSGYTDTQYF.